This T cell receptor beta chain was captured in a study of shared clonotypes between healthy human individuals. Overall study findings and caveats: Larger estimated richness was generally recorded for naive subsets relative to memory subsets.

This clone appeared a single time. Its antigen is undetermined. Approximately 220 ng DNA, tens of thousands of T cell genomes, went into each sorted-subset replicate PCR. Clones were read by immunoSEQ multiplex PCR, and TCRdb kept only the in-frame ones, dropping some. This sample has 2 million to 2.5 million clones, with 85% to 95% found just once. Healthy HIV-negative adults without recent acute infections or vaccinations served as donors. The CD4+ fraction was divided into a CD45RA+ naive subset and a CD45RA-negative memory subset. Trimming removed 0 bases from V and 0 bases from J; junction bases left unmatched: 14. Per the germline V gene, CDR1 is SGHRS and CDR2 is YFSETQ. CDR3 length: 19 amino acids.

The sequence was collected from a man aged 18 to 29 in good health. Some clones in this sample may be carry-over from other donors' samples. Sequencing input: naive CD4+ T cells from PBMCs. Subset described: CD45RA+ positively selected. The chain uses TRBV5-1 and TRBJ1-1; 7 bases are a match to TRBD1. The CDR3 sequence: CASSLAGGQTYSMNTEAFF. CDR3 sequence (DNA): TGCGCCAGCAGCTTGGCCGGGGGACAGACTTACTCAATGAACACTGAAGCTTTCTTT.